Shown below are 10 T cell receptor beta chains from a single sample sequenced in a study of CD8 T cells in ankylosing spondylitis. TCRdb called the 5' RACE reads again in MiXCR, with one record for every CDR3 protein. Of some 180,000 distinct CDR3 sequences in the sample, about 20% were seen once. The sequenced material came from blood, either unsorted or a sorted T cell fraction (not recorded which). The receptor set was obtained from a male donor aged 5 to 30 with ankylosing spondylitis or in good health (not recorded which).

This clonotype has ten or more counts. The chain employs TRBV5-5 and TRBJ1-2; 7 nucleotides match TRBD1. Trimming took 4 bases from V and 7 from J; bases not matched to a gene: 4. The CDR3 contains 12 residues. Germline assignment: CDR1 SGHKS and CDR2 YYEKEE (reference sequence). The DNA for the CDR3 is TGTGCCAGCAGCGACAACAGGGGTGGCTACACCTTC. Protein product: CASSDNRGGYTF.

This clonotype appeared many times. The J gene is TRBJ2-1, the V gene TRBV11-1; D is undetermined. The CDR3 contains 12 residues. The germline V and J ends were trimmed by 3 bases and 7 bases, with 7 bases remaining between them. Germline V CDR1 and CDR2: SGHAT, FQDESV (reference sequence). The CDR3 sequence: CASSLIRNEQFF. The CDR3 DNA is TGTGCCAGCAGCTTGATCCGAAATGAGCAGTTCTTC.

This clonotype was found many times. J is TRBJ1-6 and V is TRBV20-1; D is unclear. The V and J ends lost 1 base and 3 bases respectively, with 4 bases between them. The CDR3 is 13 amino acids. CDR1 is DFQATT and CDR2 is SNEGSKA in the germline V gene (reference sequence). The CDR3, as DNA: TGCAGTGCTAGAGCGGACTATAATTCACCCCTCCACTTT. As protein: CSARADYNSPLHF.

The CDR3 nucleotides are TGTGCCAGCAGCAAGACTCGCACTAGGGTATATACGCAGTATTTT. This codes for CASSKTRTRVYTQYF. The V gene is TRBV7-8, the J gene TRBJ2-3; D perhaps matches TRBD2 (5 bases). CDR1 SGHVS and CDR2 FQNEAQ come from the germline V gene. V was clipped by 5 bases and J by 7 bases, with 19 bases between them. This CDR3 is 15 amino acids long.

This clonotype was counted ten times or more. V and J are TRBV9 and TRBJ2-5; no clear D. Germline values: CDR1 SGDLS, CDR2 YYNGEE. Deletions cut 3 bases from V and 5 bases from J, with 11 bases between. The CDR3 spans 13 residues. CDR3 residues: CASSAPESETQYF. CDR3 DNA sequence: TGTGCCAGCAGCGCCCCGGAGTCGGAGACCCAGTACTTC.

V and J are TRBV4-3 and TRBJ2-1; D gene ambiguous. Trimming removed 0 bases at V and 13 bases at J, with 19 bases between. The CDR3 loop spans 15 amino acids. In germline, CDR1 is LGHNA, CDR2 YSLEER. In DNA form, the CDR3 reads TGCGCCAGCAGCCAAGATTTCCAGTTAGGCCTAACACAGTTCTTC. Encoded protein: CASSQDFQLGLTQFF.

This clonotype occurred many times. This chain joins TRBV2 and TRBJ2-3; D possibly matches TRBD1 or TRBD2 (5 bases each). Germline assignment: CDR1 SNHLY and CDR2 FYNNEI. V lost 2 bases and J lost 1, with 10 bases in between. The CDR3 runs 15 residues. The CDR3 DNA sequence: TGTGCCAGCAGTGAACTTGGGACCCGCACAGATACGCAGTATTTT. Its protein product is CASSELGTRTDTQYF.

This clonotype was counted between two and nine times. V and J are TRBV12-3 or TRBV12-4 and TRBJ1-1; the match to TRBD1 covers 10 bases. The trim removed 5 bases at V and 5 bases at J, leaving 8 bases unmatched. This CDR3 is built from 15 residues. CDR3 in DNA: TGTGCCAGCAGTCCCTGGACAGGGGGATGGACTGAAGCTTTCTTT. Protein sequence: CASSPWTGGWTEAFF.

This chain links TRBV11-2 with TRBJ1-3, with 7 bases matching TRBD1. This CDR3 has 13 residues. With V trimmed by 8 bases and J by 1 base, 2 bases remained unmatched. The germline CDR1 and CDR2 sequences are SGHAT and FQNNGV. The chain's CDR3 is CASGTESGNTIYF. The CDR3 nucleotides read TGTGCCAGCGGGACAGAGTCTGGAAACACCATATATTTT.

CDR3 nucleotides: TGCAGTGCTACTGGACTGGCTGACGGGCAGTTCTTC. It specifies CSATGLADGQFF. V is TRBV20-1 and J is TRBJ2-1, with a possible D match to TRBD2 (5 bases). Germline V CDR1 and CDR2: DFQATT, SNEGSKA (reference sequence). The CDR3 totals 12 residues. Trimming removed 4 bases at V and 12 bases at J, with 16 bases between.